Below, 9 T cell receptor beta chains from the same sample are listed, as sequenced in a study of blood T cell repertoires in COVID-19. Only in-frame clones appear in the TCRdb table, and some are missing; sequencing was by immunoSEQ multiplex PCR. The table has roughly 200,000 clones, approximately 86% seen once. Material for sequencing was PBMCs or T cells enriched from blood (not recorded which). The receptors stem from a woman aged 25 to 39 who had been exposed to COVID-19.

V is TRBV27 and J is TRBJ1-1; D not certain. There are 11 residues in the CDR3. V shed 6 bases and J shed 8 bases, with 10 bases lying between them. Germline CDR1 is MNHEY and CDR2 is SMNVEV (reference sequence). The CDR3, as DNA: TGTGCCAGCAGACTTAGATCCGAAGCTTTCTTT. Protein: CASRLRSEAFF.

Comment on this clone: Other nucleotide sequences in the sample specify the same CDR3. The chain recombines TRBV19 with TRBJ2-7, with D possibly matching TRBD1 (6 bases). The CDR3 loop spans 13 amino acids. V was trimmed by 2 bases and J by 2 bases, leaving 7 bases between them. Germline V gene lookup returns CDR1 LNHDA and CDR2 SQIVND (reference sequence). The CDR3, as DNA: TGTGCCAGTAGTATAACAGGGACCTACGAGCAGTACTTC. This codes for CASSITGTYEQYF.

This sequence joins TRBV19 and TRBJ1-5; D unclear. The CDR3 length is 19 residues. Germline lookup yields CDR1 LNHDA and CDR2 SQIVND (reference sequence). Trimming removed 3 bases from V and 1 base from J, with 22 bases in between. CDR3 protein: CASSITPARRGGSNQPQHF. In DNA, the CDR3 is TGTGCCAGTAGTATTACCCCCGCCAGACGGGGAGGAAGCAATCAGCCCCAGCATTTT.

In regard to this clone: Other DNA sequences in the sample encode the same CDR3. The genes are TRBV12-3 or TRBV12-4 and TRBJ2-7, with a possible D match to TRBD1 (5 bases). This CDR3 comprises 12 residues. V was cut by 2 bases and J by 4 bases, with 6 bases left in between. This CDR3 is CASSLQGYEQYF. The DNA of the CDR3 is TGTGCCAGCAGTTTACAGGGATACGAGCAGTACTTC.

CDR3 residues: CASSYSRQGASYEQYF. The CDR3 DNA sequence: TGTGCCAGCAGTTATTCCCGGCAGGGGGCATCCTACGAGCAGTACTTC. V and J are TRBV6-5 and TRBJ2-7; 8 bases line up with TRBD1. The CDR3 consists of 16 residues. J gave up 1 base and V 3 bases, and 8 bases lay outside the gene matches. In germline, CDR1 is MNHEY, CDR2 SVGAGI.

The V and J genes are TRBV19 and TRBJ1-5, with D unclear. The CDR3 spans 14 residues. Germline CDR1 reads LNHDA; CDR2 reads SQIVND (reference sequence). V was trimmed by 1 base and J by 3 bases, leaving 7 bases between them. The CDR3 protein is CASSIGGDNQPQHF. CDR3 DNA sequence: TGTGCCAGTAGTATAGGAGGAGACAATCAGCCCCAGCATTTT.

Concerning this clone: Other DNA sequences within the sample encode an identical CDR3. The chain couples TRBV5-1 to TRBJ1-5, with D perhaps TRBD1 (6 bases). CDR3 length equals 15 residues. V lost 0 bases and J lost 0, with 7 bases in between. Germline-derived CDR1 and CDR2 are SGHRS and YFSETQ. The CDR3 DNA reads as TGCGCCAGCAGCTTGGTAGGGGGTAGCAATCAGCCCCAGCATTTT. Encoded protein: CASSLVGGSNQPQHF.

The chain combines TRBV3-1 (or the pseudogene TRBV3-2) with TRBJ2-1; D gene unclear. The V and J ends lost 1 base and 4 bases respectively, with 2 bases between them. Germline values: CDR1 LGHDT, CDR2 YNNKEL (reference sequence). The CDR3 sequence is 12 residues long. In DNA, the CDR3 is TGTGCCAGCAGCCAAGTATACAATGAGCAGTTCTTC. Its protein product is CASSQVYNEQFF.

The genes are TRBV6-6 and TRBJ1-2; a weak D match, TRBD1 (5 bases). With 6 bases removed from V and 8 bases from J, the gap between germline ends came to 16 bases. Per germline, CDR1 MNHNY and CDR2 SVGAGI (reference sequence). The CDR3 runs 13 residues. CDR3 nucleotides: TGTGCCAGCAGCCCGGGGGAGGGTGGGGGCTACACCTTC. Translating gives CASSPGEGGGYTF.